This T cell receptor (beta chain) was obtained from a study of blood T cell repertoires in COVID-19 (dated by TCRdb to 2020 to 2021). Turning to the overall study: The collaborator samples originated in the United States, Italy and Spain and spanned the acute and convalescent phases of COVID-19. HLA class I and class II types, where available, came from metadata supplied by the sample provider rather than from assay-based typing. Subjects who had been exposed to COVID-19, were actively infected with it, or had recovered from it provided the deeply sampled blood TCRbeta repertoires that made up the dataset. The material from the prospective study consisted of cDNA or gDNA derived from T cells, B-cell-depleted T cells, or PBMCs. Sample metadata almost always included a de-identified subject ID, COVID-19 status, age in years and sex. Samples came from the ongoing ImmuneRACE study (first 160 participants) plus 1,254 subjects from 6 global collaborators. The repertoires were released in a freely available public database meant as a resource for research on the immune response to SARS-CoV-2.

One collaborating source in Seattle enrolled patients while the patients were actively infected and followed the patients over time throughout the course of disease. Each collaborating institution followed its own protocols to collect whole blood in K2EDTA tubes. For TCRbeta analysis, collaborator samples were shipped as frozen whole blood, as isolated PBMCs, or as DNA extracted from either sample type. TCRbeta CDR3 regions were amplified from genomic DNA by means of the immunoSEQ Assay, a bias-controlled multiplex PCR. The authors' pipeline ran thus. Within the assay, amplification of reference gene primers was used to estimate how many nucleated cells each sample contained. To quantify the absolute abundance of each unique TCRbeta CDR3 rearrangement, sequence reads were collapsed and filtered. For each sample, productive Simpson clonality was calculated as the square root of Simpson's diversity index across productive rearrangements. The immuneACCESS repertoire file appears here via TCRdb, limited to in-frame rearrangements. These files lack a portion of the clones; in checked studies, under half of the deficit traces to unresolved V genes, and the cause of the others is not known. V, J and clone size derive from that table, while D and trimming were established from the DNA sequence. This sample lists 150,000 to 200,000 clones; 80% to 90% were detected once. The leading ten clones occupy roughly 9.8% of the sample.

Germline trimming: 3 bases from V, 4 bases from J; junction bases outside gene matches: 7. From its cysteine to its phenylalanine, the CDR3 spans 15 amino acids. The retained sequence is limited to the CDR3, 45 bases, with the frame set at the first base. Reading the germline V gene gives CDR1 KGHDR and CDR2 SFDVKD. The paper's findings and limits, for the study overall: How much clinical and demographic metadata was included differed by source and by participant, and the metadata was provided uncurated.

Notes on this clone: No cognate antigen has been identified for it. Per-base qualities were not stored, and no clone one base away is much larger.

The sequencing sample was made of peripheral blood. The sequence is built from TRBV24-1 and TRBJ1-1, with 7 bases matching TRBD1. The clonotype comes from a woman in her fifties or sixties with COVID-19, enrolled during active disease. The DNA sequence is TGTGCCACCAGTGATGACAGGGCCAGGGGCACTGAAGCTTTCTTT. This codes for CATSDDRARGTEAFF.